Listed below are T cell receptor beta chains from one sample, sequenced in a study of response to subunit inactivated influenza vaccine. Each CDR3 protein is one row after TCRdb ran MiXCR on the RT-PCR reads. Seen here are about half a million distinct CDR3 sequences, about 8% observed once, and the top ten hold about an eighth. Sample: PBMCs from blood, taken less than 25 months after vaccination. The receptors derive from a man in his fifties or sixties who received an inactivated influenza vaccine. CDR3s leave out the opening cysteine and the closing phenylalanine or tryptophan.

J | V | CDR3
TRBJ2-1 | TRBV20-1 | SARTPRRSGGSNEQF
TRBJ2-1 | TRBV4-3 | ASSSVAGMYNEQF
TRBJ2-3 | TRBV6-1 | ASTQISTDTQY
TRBJ2-1 | TRBV27 | ASSLLSSVSSYNEQF
TRBJ2-1 | TRBV20-1 | SAGRLAGHNEQF
TRBJ2-3 | TRBV5-1 | ASSLALAGGRTDTQY
TRBJ2-7 | TRBV20-1 | SARATSGRYEQY
TRBJ2-1 | TRBV4-3 | ASSQDEGGRNEQF
TRBJ1-5 | TRBV28 | ASTLTGLAKQPQH
TRBJ1-6 | TRBV12-3/TRBV12-4 | ASSLNRNSPLH